This note documents a single T cell receptor (beta chain) sequence. The CDR3 length is 19 residues. The V gene end was trimmed by 2 bases and the J gene end by 2 bases; junction bases not matched to a gene: 18. Per the germline V gene, CDR1 is WSHSY and CDR2 is SAAADI. The sample is drawn from a study of PD-1 blockade in classical Hodgkin lymphoma. Sequencing was performed with immunoSEQ multiplex PCR; in TCRdb, only in-frame clones are kept and a portion is missing. Here the sample spans 25,000 to 30,000 clones, about 76% being singletons. Every single patient, without exception, relapsed after autologous stem cell transplantation, and brentuximab vedotin exposure varied.

The input for sequencing was peripheral blood mononuclear cells (PBMCs), taken before the second cycle of nivolumab. The clonotype comes from a human donor with classical Hodgkin lymphoma. The chain has TRBV10-2 and TRBJ2-7; 7 bases are a match to TRBD2. CDR3 protein: CASSETPWSGIKLTYEQYF. The CDR3 DNA sequence: TGCGCCAGCAGTGAGACCCCCTGGAGCGGGATTAAGTTAACCTACGAGCAGTACTTC.